These 22 T cell receptor beta chains originate from one sample sequenced in a study of shared clonotypes between healthy human individuals. Repertoires were generated with immunoSEQ multiplex PCR, while TCRdb's copy carries only in-frame clones and drops some. The sample lists a few million clones, 90% to 95% occurring once. Source material: naive CD4+ T cells sorted from blood. Subset here: CD45RA+ positively selected. The receptors were gathered from a man between 18 and 35 years old in good health.

V and J are TRBV27 and TRBJ2-5, with no clear D. The germline V gene has CDR1 MNHEY and CDR2 SMNVEV (reference sequence). Trimming cost V 1 base and J 2 bases, with 5 bases left between them. The CDR3 runs 13 residues. For the CDR3, the DNA is TGTGCCAGCAGTTTATTTCAGCAAGAGACCCAGTACTTC. This translates into CASSLFQQETQYF.

CDR3 DNA: TGTGCCAGCAGTTATCCGTTGGGTGGGGATTCACCCCTCCACTTT. Residues: CASSYPLGGDSPLHF. The chain joins TRBV6-6 to TRBJ1-6, with D uncertain. The CDR3 is 15 residues long. The V end lost 3 bases, the J end lost 8 bases, and 14 bases lay between the germline ends. Germline V CDR1 and CDR2: MNHNY, SVGAGI (reference sequence).

The rearrangement joins TRBV30 to TRBJ2-5, with 7 bases identical to TRBD2. V lost 5 bases, J lost 5 bases, and 11 bases stayed unmatched. The germline V gene has CDR1 GTSNPN and CDR2 SVGIG (reference sequence). The CDR3 has 14 residues. This chain's CDR3 is CAWGRGGKGETQYF. The CDR3 nucleotides read TGTGCCTGGGGTCGCGGGGGTAAAGGGGAGACCCAGTACTTC. Full variable domain (rest looked up from reference TRBV30 and TRBJ2-5): SQTIHQWPATLVQPVGSPLSLECTVEGTSNPNLYWYRQAAGRGLQLLFYSVGIGQISSEVPQNLSASRPQDRQFILSSKKLLLSDSGFYLCAWGRGGKGETQYFGPGTRLLVL.

The V and J genes are TRBV2 and TRBJ2-6; possible D gene TRBD2, 5 bases. The CDR3 has 16 residues. Deletions cut 4 bases from V and 2 bases from J, with 12 bases between. The germline gives CDR1 SNHLY, CDR2 FYNNEI. CDR3 in amino acids: CASSGTGSPGANVLTF. DNA of the CDR3: TGTGCCAGCAGTGGGACGGGGAGTCCTGGGGCCAACGTCCTGACTTTC.

The chain carries TRBV19 and TRBJ1-1; 8 bases match TRBD1. J was trimmed by 7 bases and V by 7 bases; bases with no gene match: 11. Germline values: CDR1 LNHDA, CDR2 SQIVND (reference sequence). The CDR3 has 14 amino acids. The CDR3 reads CASTDSQGADEAFF. The CDR3 bases are TGTGCCAGTACCGACTCCCAGGGGGCGGATGAAGCTTTCTTT.

The chain links TRBV30 to TRBJ1-6, with a tentative D call TRBD1 (6 bases). In germline, CDR1 is GTSNPN, CDR2 SVGIG (reference sequence). This CDR3 region has 15 residues. V was cut by 3 bases and J by 9 bases, with 18 bases left in between. CDR3 nucleotides: TGTGCCTGGAGGCCCCCCCCGCAGGGGACTTCACCCCTCCACTTT. As protein: CAWRPPPQGTSPLHF.

The rearrangement uses TRBV19 and TRBJ1-2; D is possibly TRBD1 (5 bases). Germline loops: CDR1 LNHDA, CDR2 SQIVND (reference sequence). The V gene lost 4 bases and the J gene lost 5 bases, with 17 bases spanning the gap. CDR3 size: 15 residues. The CDR3 region is CASSTGTSSIYGYTF. DNA for the CDR3: TGTGCCAGTAGTACCGGGACCTCCTCAATATATGGCTACACCTTC.

V gene TRBV7-3 combines with J gene TRBJ2-3; D possibly uses TRBD1 or TRBD2 (6 bases each). This CDR3 spans 14 amino acids. The germline gives CDR1 SGHTA, CDR2 FQGTGA. V was trimmed by 2 bases and J by 2 bases, leaving 8 bases between them. CDR3 in amino acids: CASSLGGHTDTQYF. Written as DNA, the CDR3 is TGTGCCAGCAGCTTAGGGGGGCACACAGATACGCAGTATTTT.

This clone occurred once. This chain connects TRBV6-1 to TRBJ1-3; TRBD1 matches at 9 bases. Looked up from germline, CDR1 is MNHNS and CDR2 is SASEGT. The V gene end was trimmed by 8 bases and the J gene end by 4 bases; junction bases not matched to a gene: 6. The CDR3 runs 14 residues. The CDR3 protein is CASGGTGKGNTIYF. The CDR3, as DNA: TGTGCCAGCGGAGGGACAGGGAAAGGAAACACCATATATTTT.

This clone has just one count. The chain recombines TRBV5-6 with TRBJ2-5; 8 nucleotides agree with TRBD2. There are 15 residues in the CDR3. V lost 4 bases to trimming and J lost 9 bases; unmatched junction nucleotides: 14. Germline V gene data show CDR1 as SGHDT and CDR2 as YYEEEE. The CDR3: CASSPVRGGTNPQYF. The CDR3 DNA reads TGTGCCAGCAGCCCGGTACGGGGGGGGACGAACCCCCAGTACTTC.

J is TRBJ2-4 and V is TRBV29-1; D is perhaps TRBD1 or TRBD2 (5 bases each). Germline values: CDR1 SQVTM, CDR2 ANQGSEA. V lost 0 bases, J lost 0 bases, and 15 bases lay in between. The CDR3 covers 17 residues. CDR3 in amino acids: CSVEDRGAVLAKNIQYF. Here the CDR3 DNA reads TGCAGCGTTGAAGATAGAGGGGCAGTCTTAGCCAAAAACATTCAGTACTTC.

The rearrangement joins TRBV19 to TRBJ2-2, with D possibly matching TRBD1 (6 bases). Trimming cost V 6 bases and J 2 bases, with 13 bases left between them. CDR3 length: 15 residues. Germline V lookup: CDR1 LNHDA, CDR2 SQIVND (reference sequence). The CDR3 coding sequence is TGTGCCAGTAGATGGACAGAGGTTAACACCGGGGAGCTGTTTTTT. Its translation is CASRWTEVNTGELFF.

The chain joins TRBV28 to TRBJ1-6; a possible D gene is TRBD1 (5 bases). V lost 8 bases to trimming and J lost 7 bases, with 12 bases between them. The CDR3 has 13 amino acids. Looked up from germline, CDR1 is MDHEN and CDR2 is SYDVKM. The CDR3 DNA reads as TGTGCCAGCGGAAGGGGTTACAATTCACCCCTCCACTTT. Encoded protein: CASGRGYNSPLHF.

In this sample, this clone turned up once. The CDR3 loop reads CASSNTGGYYNEQFF. The CDR3 coding sequence is TGCGCCAGCAGCAACACAGGGGGCTACTACAATGAGCAGTTCTTC. The chain joins TRBV5-1 to TRBJ2-1; 9 bases fit TRBD1. V lost 4 bases, J lost 3 bases, and 5 bases stayed unmatched. The V gene's germline CDR1 is SGHRS and CDR2 YFSETQ. The CDR3 runs to 15 residues.

The gene calls are TRBV28 and TRBJ1-2; TRBD1 aligns across 10 bases. The ends lost 10 bases at V and 4 bases at J; junction bases unmatched: 6. Germline CDR1 is MDHEN and CDR2 is SYDVKM. This CDR3 is built from 13 residues. CDR3 loop: CATKTGGPYGYTF. CDR3 in DNA: TGTGCCACCAAGACAGGGGGCCCCTATGGCTACACCTTC.

The chain couples TRBV30 to TRBJ2-3; 15 bases align to TRBD2. The length of the CDR3 is 18 residues. Trimming cost V 2 bases and J 1 base; bases outside gene matches: 7. Germline V gene data show CDR1 as GTSNPN and CDR2 as SVGIG (reference sequence). CDR3 nucleotides: TGTGCCTGGAGTATCGGACTAGCGGGAGGGTGGGGCACAGATACGCAGTATTTT. It codes for CAWSIGLAGGWGTDTQYF.

The chain recombines TRBV30 with TRBJ1-1; D might be TRBD1 (5 bases). CDR1 GTSNPN and CDR2 SVGIG come from the germline V gene (reference sequence). The CDR3 is made up of 14 amino acids. The ends were cut back, 4 bases at V and 4 bases at J, with 16 bases in the middle. The chain's CDR3 is CAWKSRGMSTEAFF. DNA for the CDR3: TGTGCCTGGAAATCACGGGGGATGAGCACTGAAGCTTTCTTT.

This chain connects TRBV5-1 to TRBJ2-5, with 7 bases lining up with TRBD1. Trimming took 0 bases from V and 2 from J; bases not matched to a gene: 7. This CDR3 region has 16 residues. Germline V gene sequence: CDR1 SGHRS, CDR2 YFSETQ. CDR3 nucleotide sequence: TGCGCCAGCAGCTTGGCGACAGGGTCAACTCAAGAGACCCAGTACTTC. Protein product: CASSLATGSTQETQYF.

V and J are TRBV9 and TRBJ1-3; D remains unclear. This CDR3 contains 15 residues. Germline assignment: CDR1 SGDLS and CDR2 YYNGEE. V was pared by 1 base and J by 2 bases, with 10 bases between. CDR3 in DNA: TGTGCCAGCAGCGTAACCGGATTACCTGGAAACACCATATATTTT. It codes for CASSVTGLPGNTIYF.

The chain is built from TRBV2 and TRBJ2-1; a possible D gene is TRBD2 (6 bases). V lost 8 bases and J 0 bases, leaving 8 bases between the germline ends. Germline CDR1 SNHLY, CDR2 FYNNEI. This CDR3 is 13 amino acids long. Here the CDR3 reads CASGGSSYNEQFF. Here the CDR3 DNA reads TGTGCCAGCGGGGGGAGCTCCTACAATGAGCAGTTCTTC.

The chain is built from TRBV19 and TRBJ2-5, with TRBD2 matching 11 bases. Germline values: CDR1 LNHDA, CDR2 SQIVND (reference sequence). The V segment lost 4 bases and the J segment 0 bases; nucleotides outside the gene matches: 4. The CDR3 totals 16 residues. The CDR3 coding sequence is TGTGCCAGTAGTAGGGGACTAGCGGAGTACCAAGAGACCCAGTACTTC. This gives the protein CASSRGLAEYQETQYF.

V and J are TRBV29-1 and TRBJ2-2, with D possibly being TRBD2 (6 bases). Germline-derived CDR1 and CDR2 are SQVTM and ANQGSEA. Trimming took 4 bases from V and 5 from J, leaving 14 bases between them. This CDR3 has 14 amino acids. CDR3 protein: CSVARAGRTGELFF. The CDR3 DNA follows: TGCAGCGTTGCACGGGCAGGGAGGACCGGGGAGCTGTTTTTT.